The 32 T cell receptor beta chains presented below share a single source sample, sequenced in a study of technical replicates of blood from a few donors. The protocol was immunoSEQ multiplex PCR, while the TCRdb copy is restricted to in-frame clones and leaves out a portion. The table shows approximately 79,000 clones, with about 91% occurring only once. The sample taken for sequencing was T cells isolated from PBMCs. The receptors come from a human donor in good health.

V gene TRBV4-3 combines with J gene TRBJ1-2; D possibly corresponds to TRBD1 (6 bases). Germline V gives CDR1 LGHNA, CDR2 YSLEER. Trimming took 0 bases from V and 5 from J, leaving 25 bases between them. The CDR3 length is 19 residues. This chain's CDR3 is CASSQERGGGLSLGYGYTF. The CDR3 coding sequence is TGCGCCAGCAGCCAAGAGAGAGGGGGGGGACTATCCCTTGGATATGGCTACACCTTC.

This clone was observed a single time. CDR3 nucleotides: TGTGCCAGCAGCAAAGGTTCTCCAGACAGTGCAACTAATGAAAAACTGTTTTTT. It specifies CASSKGSPDSATNEKLFF. V usage is TRBV21-1 and J usage is TRBJ1-4; TRBD1 is the table's D call and was not checked against the DNA. TRBV21-1 is a pseudogene locus. The CDR3 has 18 amino acids.

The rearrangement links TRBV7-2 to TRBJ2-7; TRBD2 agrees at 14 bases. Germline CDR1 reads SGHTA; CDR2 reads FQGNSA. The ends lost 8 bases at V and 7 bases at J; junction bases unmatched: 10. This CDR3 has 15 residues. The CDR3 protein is CASGNPGLAGDEQYF. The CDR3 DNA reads TGTGCCAGCGGGAACCCGGGACTAGCGGGAGATGAGCAGTACTTC. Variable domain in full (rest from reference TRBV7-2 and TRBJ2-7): GAGVSQSPSNKVTEKGKDVELRCDPISGHTALYWYRQSLGQGLEFLIYFQGNSAPDKSGLPSDRFSAERTGGSVSTLTIQRTQQEDSAVYLCASGNPGLAGDEQYFGPGTRLTVT.

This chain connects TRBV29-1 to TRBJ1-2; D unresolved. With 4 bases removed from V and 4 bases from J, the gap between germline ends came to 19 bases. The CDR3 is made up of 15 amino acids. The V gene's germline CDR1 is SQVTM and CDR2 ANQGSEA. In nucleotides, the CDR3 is TGCAGCGTTGTTAGGGCAGTGGCTGGAGGCTATGGCTACACCTTC. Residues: CSVVRAVAGGYGYTF.

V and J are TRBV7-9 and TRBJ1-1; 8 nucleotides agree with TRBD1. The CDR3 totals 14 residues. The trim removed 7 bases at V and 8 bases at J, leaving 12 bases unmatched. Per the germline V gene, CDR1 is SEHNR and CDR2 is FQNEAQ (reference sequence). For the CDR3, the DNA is TGTGCCAGCAACGCACTCCGACAGGGGCTAGAAGCTTTCTTT. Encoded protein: CASNALRQGLEAFF.

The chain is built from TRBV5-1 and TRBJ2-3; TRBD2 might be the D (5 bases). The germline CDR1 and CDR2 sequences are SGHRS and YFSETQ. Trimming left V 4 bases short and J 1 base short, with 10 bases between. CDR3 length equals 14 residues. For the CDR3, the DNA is TGCGCCAGCAGCGACCTAGCTCGCACAGATACGCAGTATTTT. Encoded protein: CASSDLARTDTQYF.

CDR3 in amino acids: CASSPGQGGNQPQHF. CDR3 sequence (DNA): TGTGCCAGCAGTCCAGGACAGGGGGGAAATCAGCCCCAGCATTTT. V and J are TRBV25-1 and TRBJ1-5; 10 nucleotides align to TRBD1. Germline CDR1 MGHDK, CDR2 SYGVNS. The CDR3 extends over 15 amino acids. The J segment lost 4 bases and the V segment lost 5 bases, leaving 5 bases of the junction unmatched.

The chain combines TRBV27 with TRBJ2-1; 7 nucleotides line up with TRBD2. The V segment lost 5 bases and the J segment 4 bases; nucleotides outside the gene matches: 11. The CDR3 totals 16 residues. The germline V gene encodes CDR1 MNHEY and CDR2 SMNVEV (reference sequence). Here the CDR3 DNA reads TGTGCCAGCAGTCCCTCAGCGGGATCCGGTTACAATGAGCAGTTCTTC. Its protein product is CASSPSAGSGYNEQFF.

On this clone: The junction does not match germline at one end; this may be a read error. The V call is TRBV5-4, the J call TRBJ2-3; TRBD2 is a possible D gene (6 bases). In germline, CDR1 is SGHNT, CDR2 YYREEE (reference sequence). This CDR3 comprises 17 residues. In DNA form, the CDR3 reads TGTGCCAGCAGTTTGGATAGCGGAGGGGTTAGCACAGATACGCAGTATTTT. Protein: CASSLDSGGVSTDTQYF.

CDR3 coding DNA: TGTGCCATCAGTGAGTCGACATGGGAGGAAGCTTTCTTT. This sequence encodes CAISESTWEEAFF. This rearrangement joins TRBV10-3 to TRBJ1-1; the D is unclear. Germline CDR1 reads ENHRY; CDR2 reads SYGVKD. Trimming removed 0 bases from V and 8 bases from J, with 10 bases in between. The CDR3 consists of 13 residues.

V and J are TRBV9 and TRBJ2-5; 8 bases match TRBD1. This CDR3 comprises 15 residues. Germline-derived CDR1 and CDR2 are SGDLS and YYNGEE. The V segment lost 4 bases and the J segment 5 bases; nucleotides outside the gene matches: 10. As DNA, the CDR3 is TGTGCCAGCAGCCCCGGGACAGGAGTTTGGGAGACCCAGTACTTC. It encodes CASSPGTGVWETQYF.

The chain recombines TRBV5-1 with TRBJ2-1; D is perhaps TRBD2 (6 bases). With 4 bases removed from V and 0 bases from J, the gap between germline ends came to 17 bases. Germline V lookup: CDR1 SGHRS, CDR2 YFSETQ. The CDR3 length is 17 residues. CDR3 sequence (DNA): TGCGCCAGCAGCGACCGAGGGACTCCGAGCTCCTACAATGAGCAGTTCTTC. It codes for CASSDRGTPSSYNEQFF. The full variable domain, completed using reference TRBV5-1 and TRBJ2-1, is KAGVTQTPRYLIKTRGQQVTLSCSPISGHRSVSWYQQTPGQGLQFLFEYFSETQRNKGNFPGRFSGRQFSNSRSEMNVSTLELGDSALYLCASSDRGTPSSYNEQFFGPGTRLTVL.

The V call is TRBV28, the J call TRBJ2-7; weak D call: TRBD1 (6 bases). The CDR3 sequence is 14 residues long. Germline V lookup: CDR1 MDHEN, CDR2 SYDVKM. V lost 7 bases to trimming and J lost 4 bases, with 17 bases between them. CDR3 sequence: CASKRRQDRYEQYF. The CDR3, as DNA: TGTGCCAGCAAACGACGACAGGACAGATACGAGCAGTACTTC.

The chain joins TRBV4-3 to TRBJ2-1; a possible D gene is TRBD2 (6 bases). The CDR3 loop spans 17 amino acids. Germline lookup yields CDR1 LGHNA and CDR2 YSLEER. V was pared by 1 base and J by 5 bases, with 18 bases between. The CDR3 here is CASSQGRGLAPNNEQFF. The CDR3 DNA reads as TGCGCCAGCAGCCAAGGGAGAGGGCTAGCGCCAAACAATGAGCAGTTCTTC.

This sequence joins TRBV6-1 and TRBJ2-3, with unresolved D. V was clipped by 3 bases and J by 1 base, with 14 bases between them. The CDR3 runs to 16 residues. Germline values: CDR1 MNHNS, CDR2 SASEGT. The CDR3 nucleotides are TGTGCCAGCAGTGATTTCCTTGGCGGCGGCACAGATACGCAGTATTTT. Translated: CASSDFLGGGTDTQYF.

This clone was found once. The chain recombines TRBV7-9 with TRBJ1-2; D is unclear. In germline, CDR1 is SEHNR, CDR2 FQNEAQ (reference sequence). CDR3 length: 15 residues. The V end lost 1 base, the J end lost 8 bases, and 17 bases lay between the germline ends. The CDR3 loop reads CASSLGLDGRGGYTF. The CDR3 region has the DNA TGTGCCAGCAGCTTAGGTTTGGACGGAAGAGGGGGCTACACCTTC.

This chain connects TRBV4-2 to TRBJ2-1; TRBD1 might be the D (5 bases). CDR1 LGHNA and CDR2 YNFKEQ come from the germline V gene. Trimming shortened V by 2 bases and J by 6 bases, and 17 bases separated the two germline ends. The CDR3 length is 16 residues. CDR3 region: CASSQLYQGGSNEQFF. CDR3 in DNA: TGTGCCAGCAGCCAACTCTACCAGGGTGGCTCCAATGAGCAGTTCTTC.

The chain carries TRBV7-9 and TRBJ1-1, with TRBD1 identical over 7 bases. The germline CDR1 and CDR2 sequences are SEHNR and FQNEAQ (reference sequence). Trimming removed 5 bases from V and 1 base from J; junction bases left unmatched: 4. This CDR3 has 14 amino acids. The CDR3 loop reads CASSRQGWNTEAFF. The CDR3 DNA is TGTGCCAGCAGCCGACAGGGCTGGAACACTGAAGCTTTCTTT.

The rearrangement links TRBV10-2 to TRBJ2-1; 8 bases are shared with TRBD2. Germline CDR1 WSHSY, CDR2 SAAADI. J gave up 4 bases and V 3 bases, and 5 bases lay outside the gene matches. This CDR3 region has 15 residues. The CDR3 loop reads CASSDIAGLYNEQFF. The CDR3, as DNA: TGCGCCAGCAGTGATATAGCGGGATTGTACAATGAGCAGTTCTTC.

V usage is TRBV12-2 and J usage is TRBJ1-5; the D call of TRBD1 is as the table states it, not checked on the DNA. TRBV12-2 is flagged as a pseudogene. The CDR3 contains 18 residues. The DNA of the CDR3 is TGTGCAAGTCGCTTATTTGCCGAAGAAGGGGTTTGCAATCAGCCCCAGCATTTT. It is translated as CASRLFAEEGVCNQPQHF.

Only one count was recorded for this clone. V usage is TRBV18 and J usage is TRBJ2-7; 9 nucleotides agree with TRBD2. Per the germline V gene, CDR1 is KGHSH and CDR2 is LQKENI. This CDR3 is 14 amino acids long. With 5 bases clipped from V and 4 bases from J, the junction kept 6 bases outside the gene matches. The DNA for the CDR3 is TGTGCCAGCTCAAACGGACTAGCGCTTTACGAGCAGTACTTC. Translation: CASSNGLALYEQYF. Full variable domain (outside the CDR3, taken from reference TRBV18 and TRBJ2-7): NAGVMQNPRHLVRRRGQEARLRCSPMKGHSHVYWYRQLPEEGLKFMVYLQKENIIDESGMPKERFSAEFPKEGPSILRIQQVVRGDSAAYFCASSNGLALYEQYFGPGTRLTVT.

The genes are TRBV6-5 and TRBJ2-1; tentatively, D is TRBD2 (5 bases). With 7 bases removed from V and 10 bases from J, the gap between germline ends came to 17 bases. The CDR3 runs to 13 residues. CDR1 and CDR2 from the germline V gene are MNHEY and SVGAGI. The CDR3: CASTPGPSGEQFF. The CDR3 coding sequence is TGTGCCAGCACCCCCGGCCCCTCGGGAGAGCAGTTCTTC.

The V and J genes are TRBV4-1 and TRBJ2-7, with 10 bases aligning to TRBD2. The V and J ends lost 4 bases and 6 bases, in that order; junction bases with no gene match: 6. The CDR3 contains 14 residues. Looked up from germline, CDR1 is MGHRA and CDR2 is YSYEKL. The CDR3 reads CASSLGGTSVEQYF. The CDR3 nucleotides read TGCGCCAGCAGCCTAGGGGGGACTAGCGTCGAGCAGTACTTC.

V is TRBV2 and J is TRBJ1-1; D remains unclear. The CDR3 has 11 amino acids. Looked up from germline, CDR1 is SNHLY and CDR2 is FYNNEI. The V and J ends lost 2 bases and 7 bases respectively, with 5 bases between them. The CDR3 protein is CASSEYIEAFF. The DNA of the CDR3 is TGTGCCAGCAGTGAATACATTGAAGCTTTCTTT.

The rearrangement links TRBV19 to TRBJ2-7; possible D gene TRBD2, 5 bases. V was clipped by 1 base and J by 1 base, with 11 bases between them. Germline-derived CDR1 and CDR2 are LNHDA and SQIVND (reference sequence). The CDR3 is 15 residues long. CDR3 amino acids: CASSIASGLSYEQYF. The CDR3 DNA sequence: TGTGCCAGTAGTATAGCCAGCGGCCTTTCCTACGAGCAGTACTTC. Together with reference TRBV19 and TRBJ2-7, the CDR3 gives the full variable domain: DGGITQSPKYLFRKEGQNVTLSCEQNLNHDAMYWYRQDPGQGLRLIYYSQIVNDFQKGDIAEGYSVSREKKESFPLTVTSAQKNPTAFYLCASSIASGLSYEQYFGPGTRLTVT.

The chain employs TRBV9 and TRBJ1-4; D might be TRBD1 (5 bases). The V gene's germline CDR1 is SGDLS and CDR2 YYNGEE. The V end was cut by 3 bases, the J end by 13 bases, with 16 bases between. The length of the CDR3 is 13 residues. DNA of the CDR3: TGTGCCAGCAGCGGCAACTCGGGGGAGGCACTGTTTTTT. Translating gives CASSGNSGEALFF. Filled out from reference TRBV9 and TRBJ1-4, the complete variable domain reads DSGVTQTPKHLITATGQRVTLRCSPRSGDLSVYWYQQSLDQGLQFLIQYYNGEERAKGNILERFSAQQFPDLHSELNLSSLELGDSALYFCASSGNSGEALFFGSGTQLSVL.

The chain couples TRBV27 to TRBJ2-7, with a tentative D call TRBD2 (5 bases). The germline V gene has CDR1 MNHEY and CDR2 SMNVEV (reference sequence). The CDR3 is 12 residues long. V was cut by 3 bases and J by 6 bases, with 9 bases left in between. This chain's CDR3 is CASSFGGREQYF. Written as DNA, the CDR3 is TGTGCCAGCAGTTTCGGAGGTCGCGAGCAGTACTTC.

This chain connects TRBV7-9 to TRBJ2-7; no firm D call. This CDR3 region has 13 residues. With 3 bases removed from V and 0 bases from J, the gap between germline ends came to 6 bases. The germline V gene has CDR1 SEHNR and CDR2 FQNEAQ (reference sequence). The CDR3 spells CASSFLSSYEQYF. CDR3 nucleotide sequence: TGTGCCAGCAGCTTTCTAAGCTCCTACGAGCAGTACTTC.

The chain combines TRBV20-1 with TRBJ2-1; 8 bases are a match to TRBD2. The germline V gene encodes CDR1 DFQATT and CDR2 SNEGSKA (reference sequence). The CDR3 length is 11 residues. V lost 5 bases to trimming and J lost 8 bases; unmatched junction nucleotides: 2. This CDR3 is CSAGLAHEQFF. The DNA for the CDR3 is TGCAGTGCTGGACTAGCCCATGAGCAGTTCTTC.

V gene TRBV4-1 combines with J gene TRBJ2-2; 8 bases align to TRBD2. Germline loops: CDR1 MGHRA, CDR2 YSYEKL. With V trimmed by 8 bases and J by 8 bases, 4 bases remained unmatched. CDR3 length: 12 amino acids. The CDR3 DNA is TGCGCCAGCGAAAGCGGGAGTGGGGAGCTGTTTTTT. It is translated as CASESGSGELFF.

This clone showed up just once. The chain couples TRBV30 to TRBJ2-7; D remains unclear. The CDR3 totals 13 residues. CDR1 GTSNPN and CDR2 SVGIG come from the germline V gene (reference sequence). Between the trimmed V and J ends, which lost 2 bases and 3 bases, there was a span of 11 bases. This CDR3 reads CAWSSYSIYEQYF. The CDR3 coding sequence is TGTGCCTGGAGTAGTTACAGCATCTACGAGCAGTACTTC.

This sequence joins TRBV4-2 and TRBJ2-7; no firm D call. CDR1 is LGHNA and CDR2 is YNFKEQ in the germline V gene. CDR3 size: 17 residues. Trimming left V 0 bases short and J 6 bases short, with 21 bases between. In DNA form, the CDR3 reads TGTGCCAGCAGCCAAGACCCCGCGGAGTCAGCCCTTAGCGAGCAGTACTTC. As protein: CASSQDPAESALSEQYF.